These 31 T cell receptor beta chains were all obtained from the same sample, sequenced in a study of vaccination and CD4 T cells after COVID-19. The Oncomine TCR Beta short-read assay was applied to DNA of cultured CD4+ T cells. TCRdb re-analysed the PCR reads in MiXCR, keeping a single row per CDR3 protein. Among around 10,000 distinct CDR3 sequences listed, roughly 50% were seen once. No antigen has been assigned to these receptors. Treatment: roughly 10-day PBMC culture with coronavirus spike peptide pools or control peptides (ViraFEST assay). Sequenced input: CD4+ T cells from blood, cultured in vitro. These receptors all come from a human donor who had recovered from COVID-19.

This chain links TRBV14 with TRBJ1-2, with D perhaps TRBD1 (6 bases). The CDR3 extends over 14 amino acids. Germline CDR1 is SGHDN and CDR2 is FVKESK. V lost 4 bases and J 6 bases, leaving 15 bases between the germline ends. This CDR3 is CASSPQGRWDGYTF. CDR3 nucleotides: TGTGCCAGCAGCCCCCAGGGGCGGTGGGATGGCTACACCTTC.

This chain uses TRBV5-3 with TRBJ2-7; D not certain. TRBV5-3 has ORF status, its function being uncertain. The CDR3 is made up of 11 amino acids. Trimming shortened V by 3 bases and J by 2 bases, and 3 bases separated the two germline ends. Here the CDR3 reads CARSSPYEQYF. The CDR3 coding sequence is TGTGCCAGAAGCTCGCCCTACGAGCAGTACTTC.

The J gene is TRBJ1-1, the V gene TRBV6-2 or TRBV6-3; TRBD1 might be the D (6 bases). V lost 6 bases to trimming and J lost 4 bases, with 15 bases between them. Germline-derived CDR1 and CDR2 are MNHEY and SVGEGT. CDR3 length: 14 amino acids. CDR3 protein: CASSPGGRATEAFF. The CDR3 region has the DNA TGTGCCAGCAGCCCCGGGGGGCGGGCCACTGAAGCTTTCTTT.

This rearrangement joins TRBV18 to TRBJ2-7; the match to TRBD1 covers 10 bases. The trim removed 6 bases at V and 0 bases at J, leaving 2 bases unmatched. Germline V gene sequence: CDR1 KGHSH, CDR2 LQKENI. The CDR3 runs to 14 residues. The CDR3 sequence: CASSRQGASYEQYF. Written as DNA, the CDR3 is TGTGCCAGCTCCCGACAGGGGGCCTCCTACGAGCAGTACTTC.

The chain couples TRBV20-1 to TRBJ2-1; TRBD2 matches 15 bases. The CDR3 contains 15 residues. CDR1 and CDR2 from the germline V gene are DFQATT and SNEGSKA (reference sequence). V lost 6 bases, J lost 4 bases, and 4 bases stayed unmatched. The CDR3 reads CSAPGLAGGYNEQFF. CDR3 DNA sequence: TGCAGTGCCCCAGGACTAGCGGGAGGGTACAATGAGCAGTTCTTC.

This chain joins TRBV24-1 and TRBJ2-1, with 7 bases that match TRBD1. Germline trimming cut 3 bases from V and 8 bases from J; bases unmatched to any gene: 6. Germline V gene sequence: CDR1 KGHDR, CDR2 SFDVKD. This CDR3 region has 14 residues. CDR3 DNA: TGTGCCACCAGTGATCCTGCCGGGACAGATGAGCAGTTCTTC. Translating gives CATSDPAGTDEQFF.

The table lists this clonotype with a few counts. The chain carries TRBV6-2 or TRBV6-3 and TRBJ2-5; D not certain. The CDR3 length is 14 residues. Germline lookup yields CDR1 MNHEY and CDR2 SVGEGT. The V end was cut by 0 bases, the J end by 1 base, with 6 bases between. CDR3 loop: CASSYSTGQETQYF. CDR3 DNA sequence: TGTGCCAGCAGTTACTCGACGGGCCAAGAGACCCAGTACTTC.

The V gene is TRBV5-4, the J gene TRBJ1-2; 9 bases match TRBD1. The V segment lost 4 bases and the J segment 8 bases; nucleotides outside the gene matches: 3. The germline CDR1 and CDR2 sequences are SGHNT and YYREEE (reference sequence). The CDR3 is 12 amino acids. The CDR3 spells CASSRGQGGYTF. The CDR3 DNA reads as TGTGCCAGCAGCCGGGGACAGGGCGGCTACACCTTC. The full variable domain, its missing parts supplied by reference TRBV5-4 and TRBJ1-2, is ETGVTQSPTHLIKTRGQQVTLRCSSQSGHNTVSWYQQALGQGPQFIFQYYREEENGRGNFPPRFSGLQFPNYSSELNVNALELDDSALYLCASSRGQGGYTFGSGTRLTVV.

The gene calls are TRBV11-2 and TRBJ1-2; 7 positions match TRBD1. This CDR3 contains 15 residues. The trim removed 2 bases at V and 4 bases at J, leaving 7 bases unmatched. Germline CDR1 and CDR2: SGHAT and FQNNGV. The CDR3 DNA sequence: TGTGCCAGCAGCTTATTACGGGACAGCATCTATGGCTACACCTTC. Residues: CASSLLRDSIYGYTF.

The gene calls are TRBV7-2 and TRBJ1-6; D ambiguous. V was trimmed by 3 bases and J by 10 bases, leaving 10 bases between them. CDR1 is SGHTA and CDR2 is FQGNSA in the germline V gene. The CDR3 has 13 amino acids. CDR3 nucleotides: TGTGCCAGCAGCTTCTTAAAGTTCTCACCCCTCCACTTT. The encoded protein is CASSFLKFSPLHF.

The chain employs TRBV2 and TRBJ2-7; 8 positions agree with TRBD1. The CDR3 is made up of 13 amino acids. Germline CDR1 reads SNHLY; CDR2 reads FYNNEI. With 11 bases clipped from V and 2 bases from J, the junction kept 8 bases outside the gene matches. The CDR3 loop is CAVGRDRPYEQYF. Written as DNA, the CDR3 is TGTGCCGTAGGACGGGACAGGCCCTACGAGCAGTACTTC.

The chain recombines TRBV11-3 with TRBJ2-3; tentative D call: TRBD1 (6 bases). The germline gives CDR1 SGHNT, CDR2 YENEEA. Trimming stripped 4 bases from V and 4 bases from J, with 15 bases between. This CDR3 has 15 amino acids. The CDR3 loop reads CASSSRGGSADTQYF. CDR3 DNA: TGTGCCAGCAGCTCCCGAGGGGGTAGTGCAGATACGCAGTATTTT. The variable domain in full, with the rest retrieved from reference TRBV11-3 and TRBJ2-3, is EAGVVQSPRYKIIEKKQPVAFWCNPISGHNTLYWYLQNLGQGPELLIRYENEEAVDDSQLPKDRFSAERLKGVDSTLKIQPAELGDSAVYLCASSSRGGSADTQYFGPGTRLTVL.

The chain joins TRBV7-8 to TRBJ2-5, with D hard to call. This CDR3 comprises 15 residues. CDR1 SGHVS and CDR2 FQNEAQ come from the germline V gene. Trimming took 3 bases from V and 1 from J, leaving 12 bases between them. The DNA of the CDR3 is TGTGCCAGCAGCTTGGCGGTAGTCCCCCAAGAGACCCAGTACTTC. Its protein is CASSLAVVPQETQYF.

J is TRBJ1-6 and V is TRBV4-1; no reliable D call. The CDR3 spans 12 residues. V was cut by 8 bases and J by 6 bases, with 8 bases left in between. Per germline, CDR1 MGHRA and CDR2 YSYEKL. In nucleotides, the CDR3 is TGCGCCAGCGCAGTAGTTAATTCACCCCTCCACTTT. Translating gives CASAVVNSPLHF.

This clonotype was detected a few times. V gene TRBV27 combines with J gene TRBJ1-5; D remains unclear. Germline V gene sequence: CDR1 MNHEY, CDR2 SMNVEV (reference sequence). Trimming shortened V by 3 bases and J by 2 bases, and 8 bases separated the two germline ends. This CDR3 contains 14 residues. CDR3 coding DNA: TGTGCCAGCAGTTTTCAGCAGGGCAATCAGCCCCAGCATTTT. It specifies CASSFQQGNQPQHF.

V is TRBV12-3 or TRBV12-4 and J is TRBJ1-2; unclear D gene. The CDR3 is 12 residues long. V was clipped by 7 bases and J by 4 bases, with 10 bases between them. CDR3 DNA sequence: TGTGCCAGCAACGACGGGGTCTATGGCTACACCTTC. It specifies CASNDGVYGYTF.

This clonotype appeared a few times. The chain uses TRBV20-1 and TRBJ2-3, with TRBD2 matching 7 bases. V dropped 5 bases and J dropped 3; count of bases not matched to a gene: 8. The CDR3 runs 14 residues. Looked up from germline, CDR1 is DFQATT and CDR2 is SNEGSKA (reference sequence). The chain's CDR3 is CSALRREGTDTQYF. CDR3 sequence (DNA): TGCAGTGCTCTGAGGAGGGAGGGGACAGATACGCAGTATTTT.

The chain recombines TRBV20-1 with TRBJ1-6; weak D call: TRBD1 (6 bases). V lost 6 bases, J lost 10 bases, and 19 bases lay in between. The length of the CDR3 is 14 residues. Germline values: CDR1 DFQATT, CDR2 SNEGSKA (reference sequence). The CDR3 loop reads CSAETGEGLSPLHF. Here the CDR3 DNA reads TGCAGTGCCGAGACAGGCGAGGGCCTGTCACCCCTCCACTTT.

CDR3 region: CASSLGRGRGHSTDTQYF. The CDR3 DNA reads TGTGCCAGCAGCTTAGGCCGAGGAAGGGGACATAGCACAGATACGCAGTATTTT. This chain links TRBV11-2 with TRBJ2-3, with D possibly being TRBD1 (6 bases). The V end lost 1 base, the J end lost 0 bases, and 17 bases lay between the germline ends. The CDR3 covers 18 residues. From germline, CDR1 is SGHAT and CDR2 FQNNGV.

The rearrangement joins TRBV7-8 to TRBJ2-1; D uncertain. Germline CDR1 reads SGHVS; CDR2 reads FQNEAQ. V was trimmed by 3 bases and J by 9 bases, leaving 9 bases between them. The CDR3 sequence is 12 residues long. The CDR3 DNA sequence: TGTGCCAGCAGCTTCTATCTTGCTGAGCAGTTCTTC. Amino acids: CASSFYLAEQFF.

V and J are TRBV27 and TRBJ1-2, with D unclear. Trimming shortened V by 5 bases and J by 6 bases, and 7 bases separated the two germline ends. Germline V CDR1 and CDR2: MNHEY, SMNVEV (reference sequence). The CDR3 totals 11 residues. The chain's CDR3 is CASSKGDGYTF. In nucleotides, the CDR3 is TGTGCCAGCAGTAAGGGCGATGGCTACACCTTC.

This sequence joins TRBV5-6 and TRBJ2-7; D is undetermined. V gave up 3 bases and J gave up 2 bases, with 9 bases separating them. This CDR3 contains 13 residues. The germline gives CDR1 SGHDT, CDR2 YYEEEE. The CDR3 nucleotides read TGTGCCAGCAGCTCCGGAATTCCCTACGAGCAGTACTTC. This sequence encodes CASSSGIPYEQYF.

This sequence joins TRBV2 and TRBJ1-1; the match to TRBD1 covers 9 bases. The CDR3 is 14 residues long. The ends lost 5 bases at V and 5 bases at J; junction bases unmatched: 6. Germline V gene data show CDR1 as SNHLY and CDR2 as FYNNEI. In DNA form, the CDR3 reads TGTGCCAGCAGTCAAGACAGGGGGAGGACTGAAGCTTTCTTT. The encoded protein is CASSQDRGRTEAFF.

The V gene is TRBV10-3, the J gene TRBJ2-1; D is undetermined. Germline V gene lookup returns CDR1 ENHRY and CDR2 SYGVKD. Trimming pared 6 bases from V and 7 bases from J, leaving 16 bases between. This CDR3 has 14 amino acids. The CDR3 DNA is TGTGCCATCAGCAGAACGTCCTTAGGTAATGAGCAGTTCTTC. Its translation is CAISRTSLGNEQFF.

CDR3 bases: TGTGCCAGCAGCCAAGGAGCGGGGCAAGCCTACACCTTC. It encodes CASSQGAGQAYTF. The chain uses TRBV14 and TRBJ1-2; D is perhaps TRBD1 (5 bases). Trimming removed 1 base at V and 10 bases at J, with 13 bases between. CDR1 and CDR2 from the germline V gene are SGHDN and FVKESK. The CDR3 contains 13 residues.

The chain joins TRBV15 to TRBJ2-7; 10 nucleotides match TRBD1. This CDR3 region has 15 residues. Germline V lookup: CDR1 LNHNV, CDR2 YYDKDF (reference sequence). The V segment lost 3 bases and the J segment 5 bases; nucleotides outside the gene matches: 7. The CDR3 here is CATSRGTGVRDEQYF. The CDR3, as DNA: TGTGCCACCAGCAGGGGGACAGGGGTAAGGGACGAGCAGTACTTC.

This rearrangement joins TRBV11-2 to TRBJ1-1; a possible D gene is TRBD1 (6 bases). CDR1 is SGHAT, CDR2 FQNNGV, per germline. The CDR3 totals 18 residues. Deletions cut 5 bases from V and 5 bases from J, with 27 bases between. The CDR3, as DNA: TGTGCCAGCAGCGCCCCCGGACAGCTTCCTCGGGAGGGGACTGAAGCTTTCTTT. It encodes CASSAPGQLPREGTEAFF.

The chain employs TRBV6-5 and TRBJ2-1, with D perhaps TRBD2 (6 bases). CDR3 length: 15 residues. The V and J ends lost 0 bases and 7 bases respectively, with 13 bases between them. CDR1 and CDR2 from the germline V gene are MNHEY and SVGAGI. The CDR3: CASSYSPGTSNEQFF. CDR3 DNA: TGTGCCAGCAGTTACTCGCCCGGGACTTCGAATGAGCAGTTCTTC.

V is TRBV25-1 and J is TRBJ1-1, with a weak D call TRBD1 (5 bases). Germline CDR1 and CDR2: MGHDK and SYGVNS. V lost 3 bases and J lost 4, with 15 bases in between. The CDR3 extends over 15 amino acids. The CDR3 here is CASSEGTARGTEAFF. The CDR3 region has the DNA TGTGCCAGCAGTGAGGGGACGGCCCGGGGCACTGAAGCTTTCTTT.

In its sample, this clonotype was seen a few times. The V call is TRBV15, the J call TRBJ2-5, with 8 nucleotides matching TRBD2. Germline V gene lookup returns CDR1 LNHNV and CDR2 YYDKDF (reference sequence). The CDR3 loop spans 16 amino acids. V trimming: 3 bases; J trimming: 5 bases; junction bases outside the gene matches: 11. CDR3 in amino acids: CATSSPRAGGGETQYF. CDR3 nucleotides: TGTGCCACCAGCAGTCCGAGGGCGGGGGGCGGGGAGACCCAGTACTTC.

In this sample, this clonotype turned up a few times. The chain uses TRBV29-1 and TRBJ1-2, with TRBD1 as a possible D gene (6 bases). The CDR3 totals 16 residues. Germline loops: CDR1 SQVTM, CDR2 ANQGSEA. V lost 8 bases, J lost 7 bases, and 29 bases lay in between. This chain's CDR3 is CSFLRRDTLLRGGYTF. The CDR3 region has the DNA TGCAGCTTCCTAAGGCGGGACACACTCCTTAGGGGTGGCTACACCTTC.